At least ten counts were recorded for the clone carrying this T cell receptor beta chain. The data are from a study of spatial heterogeneity in lung cancer. Overall study context: PBMC collected at follow-up were sequenced when available, a median of around 2 years after resection.

MiXCR was run by TCRdb on the 5' RACE reads, yielding one entry per CDR3 protein. The sample records about 20,000 distinct CDR3 sequences, 9.2% being singletons. The time point here: blood at routine non-recurrence follow-up after resection. Frozen PBMC, nontumor lung or tumor provided whole RNA, which was sequenced unsorted. Trimming shortened V by 0 bases and J by 5 bases, and 5 bases separated the two germline ends. The CDR3 length is 13 residues. In germline, CDR1 is SGDLS, CDR2 YYNGEE. The chain couples TRBV9 to TRBJ2-2; D gene unclear. Sequencing was performed on PBMCs, taken at follow-up. The sequence was obtained from a male donor with early-stage non-small cell lung cancer. DNA of the CDR3: TGTGCCAGCAGCGTAGGTTGGACCGGGGAGCTGTTTTTT. This codes for CASSVGWTGELFF.